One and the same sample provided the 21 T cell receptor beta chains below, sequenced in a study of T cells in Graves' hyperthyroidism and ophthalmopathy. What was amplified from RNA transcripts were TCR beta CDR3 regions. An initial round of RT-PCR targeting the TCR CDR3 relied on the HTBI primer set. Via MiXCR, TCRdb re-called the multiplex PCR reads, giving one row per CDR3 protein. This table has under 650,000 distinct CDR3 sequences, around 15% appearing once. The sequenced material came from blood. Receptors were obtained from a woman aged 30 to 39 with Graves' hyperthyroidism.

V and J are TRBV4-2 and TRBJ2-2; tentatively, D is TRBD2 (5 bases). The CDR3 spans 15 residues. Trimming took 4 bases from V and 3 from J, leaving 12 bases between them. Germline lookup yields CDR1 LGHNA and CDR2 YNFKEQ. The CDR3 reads CASSPLRGDTGELFF. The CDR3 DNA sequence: TGTGCCAGCAGCCCCCTACGGGGTGACACCGGGGAGCTGTTTTTT.

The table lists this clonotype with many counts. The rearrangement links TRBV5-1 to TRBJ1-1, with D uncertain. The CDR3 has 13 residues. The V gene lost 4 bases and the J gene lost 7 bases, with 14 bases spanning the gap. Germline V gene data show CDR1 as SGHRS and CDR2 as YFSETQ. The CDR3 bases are TGCGCCAGCAGCCCAACGCCACCCCATGAAGCTTTCTTT. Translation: CASSPTPPHEAFF.

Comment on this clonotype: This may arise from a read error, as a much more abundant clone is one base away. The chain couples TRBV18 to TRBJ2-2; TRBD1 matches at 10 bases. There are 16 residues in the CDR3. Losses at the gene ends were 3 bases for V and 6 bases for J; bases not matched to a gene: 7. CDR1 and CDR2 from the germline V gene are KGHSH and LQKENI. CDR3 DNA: TGTGCCAGCTCACCGATGACAGGGGGCGCGTCCGGGGAGCTGTTTTTT. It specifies CASSPMTGGASGELFF.

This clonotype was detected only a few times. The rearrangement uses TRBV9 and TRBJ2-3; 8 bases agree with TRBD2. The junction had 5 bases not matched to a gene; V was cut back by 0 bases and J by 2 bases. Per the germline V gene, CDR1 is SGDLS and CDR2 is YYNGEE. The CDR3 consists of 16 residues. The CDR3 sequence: CASSVAPSGFTDTQYF. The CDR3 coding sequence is TGTGCCAGCAGCGTAGCACCTAGCGGGTTCACAGATACGCAGTATTTT.

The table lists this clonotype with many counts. This CDR3 is CSANRDPLGTGELFF. The CDR3 DNA reads as TGCAGTGCTAACAGGGACCCTTTGGGCACCGGGGAGCTGTTTTTT. V usage is TRBV20-1 and J usage is TRBJ2-2; D possibly corresponds to TRBD1 (6 bases). Germline V gene lookup returns CDR1 DFQATT and CDR2 SNEGSKA (reference sequence). Between the trimmed V and J ends, which lost 4 bases and 4 bases, there was a span of 16 bases. CDR3 length equals 15 residues.

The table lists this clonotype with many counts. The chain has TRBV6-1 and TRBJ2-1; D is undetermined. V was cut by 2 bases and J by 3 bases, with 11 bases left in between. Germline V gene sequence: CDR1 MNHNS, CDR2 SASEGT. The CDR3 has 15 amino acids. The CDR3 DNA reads TGTGCCAGCAGTGAACTGATAGCCCGCTACAATGAGCAGTTCTTC. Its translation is CASSELIARYNEQFF.

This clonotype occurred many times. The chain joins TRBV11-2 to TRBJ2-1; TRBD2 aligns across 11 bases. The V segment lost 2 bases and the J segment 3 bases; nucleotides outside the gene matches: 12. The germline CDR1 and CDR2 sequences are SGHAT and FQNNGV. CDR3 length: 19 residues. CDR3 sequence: CASSLKVVSGRVRYNEQFF. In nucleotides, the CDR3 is TGTGCCAGCAGCTTAAAAGTAGTTAGCGGGAGGGTTCGCTACAATGAGCAGTTCTTC.

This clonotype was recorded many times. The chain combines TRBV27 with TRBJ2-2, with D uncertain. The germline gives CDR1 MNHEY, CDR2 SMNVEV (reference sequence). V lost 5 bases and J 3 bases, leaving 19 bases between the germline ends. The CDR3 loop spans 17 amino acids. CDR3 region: CASSDILRSVDTGELFF. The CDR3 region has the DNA TGTGCCAGCAGTGATATCCTAAGGTCGGTTGACACCGGGGAGCTGTTTTTT.

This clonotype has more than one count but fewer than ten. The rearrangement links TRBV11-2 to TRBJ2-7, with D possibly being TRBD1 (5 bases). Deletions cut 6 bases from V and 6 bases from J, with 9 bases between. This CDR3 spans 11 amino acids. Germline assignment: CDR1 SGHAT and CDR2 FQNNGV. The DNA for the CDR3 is TGTGCCAGCAGTACCCAGGGCGAGCAGTACTTC. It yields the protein CASSTQGEQYF.

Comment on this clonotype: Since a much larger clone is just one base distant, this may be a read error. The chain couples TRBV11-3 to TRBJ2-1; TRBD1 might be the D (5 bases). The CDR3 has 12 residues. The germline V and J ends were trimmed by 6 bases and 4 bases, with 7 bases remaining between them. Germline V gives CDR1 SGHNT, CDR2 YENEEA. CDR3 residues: CASSKGYNEQFF. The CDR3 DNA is TGTGCCAGCAGTAAGGGGTACAATGAGCAGTTCTTC.

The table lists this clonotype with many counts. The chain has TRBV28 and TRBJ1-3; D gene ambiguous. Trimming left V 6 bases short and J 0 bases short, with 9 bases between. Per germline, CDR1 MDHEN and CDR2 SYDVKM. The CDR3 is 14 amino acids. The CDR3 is CASSDGYSGNTIYF. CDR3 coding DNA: TGTGCCAGCAGCGACGGATACTCTGGAAACACCATATATTTT.

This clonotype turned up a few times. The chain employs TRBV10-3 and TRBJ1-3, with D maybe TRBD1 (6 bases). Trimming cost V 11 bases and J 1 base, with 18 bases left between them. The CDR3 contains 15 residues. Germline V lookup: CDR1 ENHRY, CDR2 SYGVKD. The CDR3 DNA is TGTGCCGTCAATGGGGGCGCCGGATCTGGAAACACCATATATTTT. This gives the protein CAVNGGAGSGNTIYF.

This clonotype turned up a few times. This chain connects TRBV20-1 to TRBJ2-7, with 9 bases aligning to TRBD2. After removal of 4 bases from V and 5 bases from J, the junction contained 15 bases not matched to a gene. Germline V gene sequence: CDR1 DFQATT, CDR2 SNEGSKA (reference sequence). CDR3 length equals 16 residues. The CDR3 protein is CSAKNSGGTSTHEQYF. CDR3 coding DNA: TGCAGTGCTAAAAACTCCGGGGGGACTAGCACCCACGAGCAGTACTTC.

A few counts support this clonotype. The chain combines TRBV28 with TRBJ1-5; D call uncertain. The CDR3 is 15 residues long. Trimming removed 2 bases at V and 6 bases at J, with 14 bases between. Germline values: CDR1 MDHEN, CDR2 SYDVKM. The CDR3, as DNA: TGTGCCAGCAGTTTACTTACTGGGGTGGGTCAGCCCCAGCATTTT. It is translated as CASSLLTGVGQPQHF.

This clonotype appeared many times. In DNA, the CDR3 is TGCAGTGCTAGACTAGCGGGAGTAAATGAGCAGTTCTTC. This translates into CSARLAGVNEQFF. The rearrangement joins TRBV20-1 to TRBJ2-1, with 10 bases matching TRBD2. Germline CDR1 and CDR2: DFQATT and SNEGSKA (reference sequence). The V gene end was trimmed by 2 bases and the J gene end by 7 bases; junction bases not matched to a gene: 2. The CDR3 loop spans 13 amino acids.

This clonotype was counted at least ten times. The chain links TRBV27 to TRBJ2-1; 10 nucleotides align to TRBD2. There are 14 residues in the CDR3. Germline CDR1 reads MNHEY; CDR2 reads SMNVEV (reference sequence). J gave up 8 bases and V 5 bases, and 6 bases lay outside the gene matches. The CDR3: CASSLAGDGYEQFF. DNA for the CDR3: TGTGCCAGCAGTCTAGCGGGAGACGGGTATGAGCAGTTCTTC.

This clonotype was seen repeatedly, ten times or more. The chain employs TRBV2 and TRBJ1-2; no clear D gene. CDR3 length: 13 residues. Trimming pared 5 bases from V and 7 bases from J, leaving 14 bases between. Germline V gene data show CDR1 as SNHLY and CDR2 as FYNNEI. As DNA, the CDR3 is TGTGCCAGCAGTAAAAACGCAGTTAGTGGCTACACCTTC. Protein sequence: CASSKNAVSGYTF.

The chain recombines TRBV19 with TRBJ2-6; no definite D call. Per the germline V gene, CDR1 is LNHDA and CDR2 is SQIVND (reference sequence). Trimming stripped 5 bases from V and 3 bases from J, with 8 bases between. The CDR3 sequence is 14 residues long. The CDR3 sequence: CASSLRLGANVLTF. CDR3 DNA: TGTGCCAGTAGTTTAAGACTTGGGGCCAACGTCCTGACTTTC. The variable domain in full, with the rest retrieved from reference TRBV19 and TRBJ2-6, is DGGITQSPKYLFRKEGQNVTLSCEQNLNHDAMYWYRQDPGQGLRLIYYSQIVNDFQKGDIAEGYSVSREKKESFPLTVTSAQKNPTAFYLCASSLRLGANVLTFGAGSRLTVL.

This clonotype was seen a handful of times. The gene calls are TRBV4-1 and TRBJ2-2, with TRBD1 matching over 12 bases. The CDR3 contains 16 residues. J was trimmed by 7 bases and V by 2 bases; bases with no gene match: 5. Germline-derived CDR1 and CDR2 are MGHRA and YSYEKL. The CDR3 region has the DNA TGCGCCAGCAGCCAATTGGGACAGGGGGCAAACGGGGAGCTGTTTTTT. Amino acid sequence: CASSQLGQGANGELFF.

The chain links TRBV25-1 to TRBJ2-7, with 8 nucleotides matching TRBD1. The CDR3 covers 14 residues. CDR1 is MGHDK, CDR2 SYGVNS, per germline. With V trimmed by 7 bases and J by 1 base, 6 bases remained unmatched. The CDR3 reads CASKTGGTSYEQYF. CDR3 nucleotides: TGTGCCAGCAAAACAGGGGGTACGTCCTACGAGCAGTACTTC.

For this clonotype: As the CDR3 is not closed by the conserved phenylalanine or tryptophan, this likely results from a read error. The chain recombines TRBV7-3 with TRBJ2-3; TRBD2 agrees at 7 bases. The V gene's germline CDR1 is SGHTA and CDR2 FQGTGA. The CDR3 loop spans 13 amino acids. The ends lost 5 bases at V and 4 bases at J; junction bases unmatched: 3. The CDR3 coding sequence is TGTGCCAGCAGCGACCTAGCGGCAGATACGCAGTATATT. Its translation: CASSDLAADTQYI.